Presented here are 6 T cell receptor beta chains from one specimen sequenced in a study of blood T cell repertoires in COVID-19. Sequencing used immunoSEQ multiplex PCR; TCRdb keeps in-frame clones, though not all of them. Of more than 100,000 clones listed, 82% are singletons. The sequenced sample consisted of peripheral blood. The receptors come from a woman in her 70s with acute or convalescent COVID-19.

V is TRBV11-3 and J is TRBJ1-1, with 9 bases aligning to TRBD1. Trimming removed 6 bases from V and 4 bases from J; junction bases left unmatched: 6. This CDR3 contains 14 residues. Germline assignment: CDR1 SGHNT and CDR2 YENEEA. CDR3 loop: CASSFGQGFTEAFF. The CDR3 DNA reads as TGTGCCAGCAGTTTTGGACAGGGGTTCACTGAAGCTTTCTTT. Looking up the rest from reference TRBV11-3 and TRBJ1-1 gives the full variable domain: EAGVVQSPRYKIIEKKQPVAFWCNPISGHNTLYWYLQNLGQGPELLIRYENEEAVDDSQLPKDRFSAERLKGVDSTLKIQPAELGDSAVYLCASSFGQGFTEAFFGQGTRLTVV.

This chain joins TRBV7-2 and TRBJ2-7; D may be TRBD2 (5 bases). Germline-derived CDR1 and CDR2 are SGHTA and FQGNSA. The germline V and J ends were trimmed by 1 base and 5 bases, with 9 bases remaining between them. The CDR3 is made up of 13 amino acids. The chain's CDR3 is CASSLGRRDEQYF. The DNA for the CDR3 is TGTGCCAGCAGCTTAGGAAGGCGGGACGAGCAGTACTTC. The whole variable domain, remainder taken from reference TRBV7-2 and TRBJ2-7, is GAGVSQSPSNKVTEKGKDVELRCDPISGHTALYWYRQSLGQGLEFLIYFQGNSAPDKSGLPSDRFSAERTGGSVSTLTIQRTQQEDSAVYLCASSLGRRDEQYFGPGTRLTVT.

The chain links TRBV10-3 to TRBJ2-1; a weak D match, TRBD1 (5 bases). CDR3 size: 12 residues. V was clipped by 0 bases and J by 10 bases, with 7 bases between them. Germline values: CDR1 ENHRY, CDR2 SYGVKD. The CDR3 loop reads CAISESGVEQFF. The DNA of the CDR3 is TGTGCCATCAGTGAGTCAGGGGTCGAGCAGTTCTTC.

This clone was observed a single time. This chain's CDR3 is CASSPGTHRETQYF. The CDR3 nucleotides are TGTGCCAGCAGTCCCGGGACACACAGGGAGACCCAGTACTTC. V and J are TRBV2 and TRBJ2-5, with D maybe TRBD1 (6 bases). The germline CDR1 and CDR2 sequences are SNHLY and FYNNEI. Trimming removed 5 bases from V and 5 bases from J, with 15 bases in between. The CDR3 runs to 14 residues.

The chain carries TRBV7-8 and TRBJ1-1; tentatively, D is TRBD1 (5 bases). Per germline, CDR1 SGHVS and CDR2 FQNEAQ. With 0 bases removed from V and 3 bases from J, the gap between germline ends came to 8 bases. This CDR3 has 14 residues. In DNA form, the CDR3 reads TGTGCCAGCAGCTTAGCAACCAGGGACACTGAAGCTTTCTTT. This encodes CASSLATRDTEAFF.

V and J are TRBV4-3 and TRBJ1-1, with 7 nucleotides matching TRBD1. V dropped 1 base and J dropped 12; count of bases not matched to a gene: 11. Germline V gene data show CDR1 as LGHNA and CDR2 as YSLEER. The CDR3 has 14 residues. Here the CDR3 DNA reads TGCGCCAGCAGCCAAGTGTTGGCAGGGGGGAGAACTTTCTTT. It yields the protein CASSQVLAGGRTFF.